This T cell receptor beta chain was observed in a study of cytomegalovirus exposure and HLA in healthy donors. Study-wide background: The study placed around 80% of its roughly 430 genotyped donors in the Caucasian-associated ancestry cluster.

This CDR3 region has 16 residues. V lost 4 bases, J lost 0 bases, and 8 bases stayed unmatched. The V gene's germline CDR1 is SGHRS and CDR2 YFSETQ. With 60 Vbeta and 13 Jbeta primers, the PCR was carried out. Data came from immunoSEQ multiplex PCR; TCRdb stores just in-frame clones and leaves some out. The sample holds 200,000 to 250,000 clones, under 90% seen once. On this clone: As yet, its antigen is unknown.

Notes on the study in general: The authors later found HLA-associated TCR beta chains more clonally expanded than equally common others. In a later analysis, TCR beta V- and J-gene trimming showed a link to a missense DCLRE1C variant.

The TCR comes from a human donor in good health. The chain links TRBV5-1 to TRBJ2-3, with 7 bases identical to TRBD2. Sequencing was performed on PBMCs. DNA of the CDR3: TGCGCCAGCAGCCGCGGGGACTACCTAAGCACAGATACGCAGTATTTT. Its translation is CASSRGDYLSTDTQYF. Complete variable domain (other parts from reference TRBV5-1 and TRBJ2-3): KAGVTQTPRYLIKTRGQQVTLSCSPISGHRSVSWYQQTPGQGLQFLFEYFSETQRNKGNFPGRFSGRQFSNSRSEMNVSTLELGDSALYLCASSRGDYLSTDTQYFGPGTRLTVL.